The 3 T cell receptor beta chains given below trace back to one sample, sequenced in a study of shared clonotypes between healthy human individuals. Naive CD8 cells comprised CD45RO-negative, CCR7-positively selected cells, excluding terminally differentiated effector memory CD45RA+ cells. Some clones are missing from TCRdb's copy, which holds only in-frame ones; the method was immunoSEQ multiplex PCR. The sample has some 1,900,000 clones; about 95% are singletons. Material for sequencing was naive CD8+ T cells sorted from blood. Source of these receptors: a young man in good health.

V usage is TRBV6-5 and J usage is TRBJ2-7, with a possible D match to TRBD2 (5 bases). The CDR3 runs 13 residues. Germline V lookup: CDR1 MNHEY, CDR2 SVGAGI. Trimming left V 2 bases short and J 5 bases short, with 10 bases between. CDR3: CASSYGGSDEQYF. In DNA form, the CDR3 reads TGTGCCAGCAGTTACGGTGGGAGCGACGAGCAGTACTTC.

The table lists this clone with a count of one. This CDR3 reads CASSLAGRGLTYEQYF. The CDR3 bases are TGTGCCAGCAGCTTGGCGGGGCGGGGCTTGACCTACGAGCAGTACTTC. The chain carries TRBV5-6 and TRBJ2-7, with D possibly TRBD2 on 6 matching bases. CDR3 length: 16 amino acids. The germline V and J ends were trimmed by 0 bases and 2 bases, with 15 bases remaining between them. Germline V lookup: CDR1 SGHDT, CDR2 YYEEEE.

The chain recombines TRBV10-3 with TRBJ2-2; 7 bases agree with TRBD2. Germline values: CDR1 ENHRY, CDR2 SYGVKD. J gave up 6 bases and V 4 bases, and 5 bases lay outside the gene matches. The CDR3 runs to 14 residues. Here the CDR3 DNA reads TGTGCCATCAGTGCGGGCGGGAGCGCCGGGGAGCTGTTTTTT. Protein: CAISAGGSAGELFF.